One and the same sample provided the 12 T cell receptor beta chains below, sequenced in a study of blood T cells in healthy people across ages. The second PCR ran about 6 to 12 cycles with a sample-barcoded 5' primer and J-beta primers. TCRdb re-called the 5' RACE reads with MiXCR, one entry per CDR3 protein. Counted here are 850,000 to 1,000,000 distinct CDR3 sequences, about 51% occurring once; the ten biggest clones make up over 20%. Material for sequencing was blood. The receptors here all came from a woman between 55 and 75 years old in good health.

The V and J genes are TRBV4-1 and TRBJ2-1; perhaps TRBD2 as D (6 bases). Per germline, CDR1 MGHRA and CDR2 YSYEKL. CDR3 length: 17 residues. The ends were cut back, 3 bases at V and 5 bases at J, with 20 bases in the middle. The CDR3 sequence: CASSQRRGKDHDNEQFF. CDR3 coding DNA: TGCGCCAGCAGCCAGCGCCGGGGGAAGGACCACGACAATGAGCAGTTCTTC.

This clonotype has more than one count but fewer than ten. The chain combines TRBV4-2 with TRBJ2-3; the D gene is possibly TRBD1 (5 bases). V was clipped by 1 base and J by 6 bases, with 17 bases between them. The CDR3 totals 16 residues. In germline, CDR1 is LGHNA, CDR2 YNFKEQ. DNA for the CDR3: TGTGCCAGCAGCCAAGGAGGACAACCTGATTGGGATACGCAGTATTTT. It encodes CASSQGGQPDWDTQYF.

This sequence joins TRBV5-1 and TRBJ1-1, with D maybe TRBD1 (5 bases). Per germline, CDR1 SGHRS and CDR2 YFSETQ. The CDR3 has 14 residues. V lost 4 bases and J lost 9, with 19 bases in between. DNA for the CDR3: TGCGCCAGCAGCCCGATAATGACAGAGAAACAAGCTTTCTTT. The encoded protein is CASSPIMTEKQAFF.

The V gene is TRBV2, the J gene TRBJ1-5; 9 bases are a match to TRBD1. The CDR3 is 15 residues long. The V gene's germline CDR1 is SNHLY and CDR2 FYNNEI. J gave up 7 bases and V 6 bases, and 10 bases lay outside the gene matches. The DNA of the CDR3 is TGTGCCAGCAGCAATACCGGGACAGGGCAACAGCCCCAGCATTTT. Translation gives CASSNTGTGQQPQHF.

This clonotype was detected a few times. V and J are TRBV7-9 and TRBJ2-3; 8 bases agree with TRBD1. Germline V gene sequence: CDR1 SEHNR, CDR2 FQNEAQ (reference sequence). Germline trimming cut 3 bases from V and 8 bases from J; bases unmatched to any gene: 7. The CDR3 extends over 14 amino acids. CDR3 sequence reads: CASSFGQGPGTQYF. The CDR3 region has the DNA TGTGCCAGCAGCTTTGGACAGGGTCCAGGTACGCAGTATTTT.

The chain couples TRBV5-1 to TRBJ2-5; 9 bases align to TRBD1. This CDR3 has 15 residues. With 3 bases clipped from V and 5 bases from J, the junction kept 8 bases outside the gene matches. The germline CDR1 and CDR2 sequences are SGHRS and YFSETQ. This CDR3 is CASSWMGQGKETQYF. The DNA for the CDR3 is TGCGCCAGCAGCTGGATGGGACAGGGCAAGGAGACCCAGTACTTC.

The chain carries TRBV5-8 and TRBJ2-2; unclear D gene. The CDR3 covers 15 residues. With 2 bases removed from V and 5 bases from J, the gap between germline ends came to 13 bases. Germline CDR1 is SGHTS and CDR2 is YDEGEE. In DNA, the CDR3 is TGTGCCAGCAGCTTATGGACCGTGAGAACCGGGGAGCTGTTTTTT. Encoded protein: CASSLWTVRTGELFF.

The rearrangement uses TRBV6-2 or TRBV6-3 and TRBJ2-4; possible D gene TRBD1, 5 bases. This CDR3 has 16 amino acids. Deletions cut 5 bases from V and 1 base from J, with 15 bases between. The germline CDR1 and CDR2 sequences are MNHEY and SVGEGT. CDR3 amino acids: CASSTSDKGAKNIQYF. The CDR3 DNA sequence: TGTGCCAGCAGTACCTCGGACAAAGGGGCCAAAAACATTCAGTACTTC.

The chain couples TRBV6-5 to TRBJ2-7; tentative D call: TRBD2 (6 bases). The CDR3 runs 14 residues. The germline CDR1 and CDR2 sequences are MNHEY and SVGAGI. Trimming stripped 6 bases from V and 2 bases from J, with 14 bases between. CDR3 in amino acids: CASRQSASAYEQYF. The CDR3 region has the DNA TGTGCCAGCAGACAATCAGCTAGCGCCTACGAGCAGTACTTC.

This sequence joins TRBV20-1 and TRBJ2-5, with TRBD2 matching over 9 bases. This CDR3 spans 15 amino acids. V shed 2 bases, J shed 2 bases, and the junction held 6 bases outside the gene matches. Germline CDR1 reads DFQATT; CDR2 reads SNEGSKA (reference sequence). The chain's CDR3 is CSARLSGRTQETQYF. CDR3 DNA: TGCAGTGCTAGACTAAGCGGGAGGACACAAGAGACCCAGTACTTC.

This clonotype was observed a handful of times. The gene calls are TRBV4-3 and TRBJ2-1; D unresolved. V was clipped by 0 bases and J by 7 bases, with 16 bases between them. Germline assignment: CDR1 LGHNA and CDR2 YSLEER. There are 16 residues in the CDR3. This chain's CDR3 is CASSQDPDSYPNEQFF. CDR3 nucleotide sequence: TGCGCCAGCAGCCAAGACCCCGACTCGTATCCTAATGAGCAGTTCTTC.

The chain recombines TRBV12-3 or TRBV12-4 with TRBJ2-1; the D gene could be TRBD1 or TRBD2 (5 bases each). V lost 5 bases, J lost 5 bases, and 16 bases lay in between. The CDR3 runs 15 residues. Here the CDR3 reads CASSEYRDGHNEQFF. Written as DNA, the CDR3 is TGTGCCAGCAGTGAATACCGGGACGGGCACAATGAGCAGTTCTTC.